This T cell receptor (beta chain) is from a study of blood T cell repertoires in COVID-19. Germline assignment: CDR1 ENHRY and CDR2 SYGVKD. Trimming removed 6 bases from V and 4 bases from J; junction bases left unmatched: 4. This CDR3 spans 13 amino acids. Libraries were prepared by immunoSEQ multiplex PCR; TCRdb keeps only in-frame clonotypes and omits some of them. Seen here are about 99,000 clones, around 90% observed once, and the top ten hold just over 2%. J is TRBJ1-2 and V is TRBV10-3; 8 bases are shared with TRBD1. The TCR was taken from a man aged 45-65 years with COVID-19, enrolled during active disease. What was sequenced was peripheral blood. The CDR3 sequence: CAIRAQGGYGYTF. The CDR3 DNA follows: TGTGCCATCAGAGCACAGGGGGGCTATGGCTACACCTTC.